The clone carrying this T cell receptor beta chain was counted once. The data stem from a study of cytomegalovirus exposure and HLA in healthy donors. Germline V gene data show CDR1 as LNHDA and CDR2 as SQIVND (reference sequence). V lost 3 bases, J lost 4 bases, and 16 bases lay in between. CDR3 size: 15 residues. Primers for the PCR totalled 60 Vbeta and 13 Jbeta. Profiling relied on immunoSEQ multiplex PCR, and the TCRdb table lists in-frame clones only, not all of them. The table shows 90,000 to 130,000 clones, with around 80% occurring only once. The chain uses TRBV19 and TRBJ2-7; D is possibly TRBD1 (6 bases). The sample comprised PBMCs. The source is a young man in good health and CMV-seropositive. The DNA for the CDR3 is TGTGCCAGTAGTATGGTGGACAGCGGAGGTTACGAGCAGTACTTC. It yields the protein CASSMVDSGGYEQYF.